This T cell receptor beta chain appears in the sequencing data of a study of post-analysis software for immune sequencing data. Study results and caveats: Normalized Chao1 diversity was significantly reduced in patients versus controls.

Tagging with unique molecular identifiers was a feature of the TCR beta cDNA libraries. TCRdb recomputed calls from the PCR reads with MiXCR, one row per CDR3 protein. The sample contains about 800,000 distinct CDR3 sequences, 25% to 30% of which appear only once. A note on this clonotype: Antigen unknown.

The sequenced material came from blood. This TCR was recovered from a girl aged 10 to 17 with multiple sclerosis.

Written as DNA, the CDR3 is TGTGCCAGCAGGGCCGACCGCGGGGGAGGGATGAACACTGAAGCTTTCTTT. Protein product: CASRADRGGGMNTEAFF. The chain joins TRBV27 to TRBJ1-1; D is perhaps TRBD1 (5 bases). The CDR3 is 17 amino acids. Germline V gene sequence: CDR1 MNHEY, CDR2 SMNVEV (reference sequence). V was pared by 6 bases and J by 0 bases, with 20 bases between.